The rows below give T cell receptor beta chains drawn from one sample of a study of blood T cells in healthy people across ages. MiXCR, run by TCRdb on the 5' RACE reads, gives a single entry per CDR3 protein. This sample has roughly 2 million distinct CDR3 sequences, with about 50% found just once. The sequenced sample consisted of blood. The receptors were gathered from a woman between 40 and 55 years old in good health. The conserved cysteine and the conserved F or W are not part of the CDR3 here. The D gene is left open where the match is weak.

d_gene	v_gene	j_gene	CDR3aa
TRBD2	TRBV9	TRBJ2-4	ASSARTSGGIKNIQY
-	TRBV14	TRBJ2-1	ASSQWLGRTYNEQF
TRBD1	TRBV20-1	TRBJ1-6	SAPDRLNSPLH
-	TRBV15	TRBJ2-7	ATSRDQGRLRYEQY
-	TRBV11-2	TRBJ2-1	ASSLVGRGIYNEQF
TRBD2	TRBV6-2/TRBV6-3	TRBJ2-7	ASSLSAGRSYEQY
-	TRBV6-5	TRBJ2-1	ASTQGTEQF
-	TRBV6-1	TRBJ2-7	ASSDLHGTSTYEQY
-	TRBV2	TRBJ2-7	ASSEGRAGLVGYEQY
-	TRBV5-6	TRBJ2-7	ASSFSADSYEQY
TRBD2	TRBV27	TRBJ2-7	ASSFYPTSFYEQY
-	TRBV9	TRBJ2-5	ASSVKAGVPSRKQETQY
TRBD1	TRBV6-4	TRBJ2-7	ASSDWGQGTYEQY
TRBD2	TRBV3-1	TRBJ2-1	ASSQPGTRNNEQF
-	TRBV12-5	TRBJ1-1	ASGSPERRGGNTEAF
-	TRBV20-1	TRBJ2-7	SARGSLGAQY
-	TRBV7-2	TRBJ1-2	ASTPNIPNYGYT
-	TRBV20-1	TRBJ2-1	SARKQGDRQF
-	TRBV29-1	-	SVTGTFNEQY
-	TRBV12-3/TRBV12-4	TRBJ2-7	ASSSMDRSYNEQY
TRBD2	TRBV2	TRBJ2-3	ASSESLAGDIDTQY
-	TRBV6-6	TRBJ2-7	ASSHEGYEQY
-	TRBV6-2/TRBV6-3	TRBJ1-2	ASSYSPRYGYT
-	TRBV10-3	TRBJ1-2	AITEKTDLADGYT
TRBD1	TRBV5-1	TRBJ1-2	ASSSGTGYLYGYT
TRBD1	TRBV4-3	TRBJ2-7	ASSQDAFRGQPYEQY
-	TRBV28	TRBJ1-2	ASNRGHGYT
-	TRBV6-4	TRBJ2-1	ASSYVPTSNEQF
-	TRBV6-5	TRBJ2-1	ASSYGSARGSSYNEQF
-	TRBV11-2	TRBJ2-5	ASSLGSWTSHEETQY
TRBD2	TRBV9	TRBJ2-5	ASSAVLAGYQETQY
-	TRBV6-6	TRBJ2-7	ASSYNSMAEQY
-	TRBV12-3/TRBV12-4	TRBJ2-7	ASSFGHYEQY
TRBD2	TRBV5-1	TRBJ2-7	ASSLGEGRYNEQY
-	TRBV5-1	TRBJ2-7	ASSLDGQTYEQY
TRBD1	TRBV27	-	ASIPVGQGGYEQY
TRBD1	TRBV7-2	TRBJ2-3	ASSLGQGKLTDTQY
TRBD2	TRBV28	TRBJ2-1	ASRPLAGAFNEQF
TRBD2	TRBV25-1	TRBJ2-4	ASSDRGLAGGRNIQY
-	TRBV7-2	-	ASSYTGMQETQY
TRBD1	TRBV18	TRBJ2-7	ASSPPGTGTLYEQY
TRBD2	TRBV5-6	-	ASSFGGDGTQY
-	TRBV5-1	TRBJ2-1	ASSLSVGGYNEQF
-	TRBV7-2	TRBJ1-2	ASSLTGVGGGYT
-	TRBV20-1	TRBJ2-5	SASSRTGETQY
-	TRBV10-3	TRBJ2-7	AINTDRTSYEQY
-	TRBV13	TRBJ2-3	ASSLGGSRPTDTQY
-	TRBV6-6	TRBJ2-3	ASSPLGGGGTDTQY
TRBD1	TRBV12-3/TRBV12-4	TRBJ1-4	ASSLRQGGEKLF
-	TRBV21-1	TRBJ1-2	ASSKPQTEMPPYGYT